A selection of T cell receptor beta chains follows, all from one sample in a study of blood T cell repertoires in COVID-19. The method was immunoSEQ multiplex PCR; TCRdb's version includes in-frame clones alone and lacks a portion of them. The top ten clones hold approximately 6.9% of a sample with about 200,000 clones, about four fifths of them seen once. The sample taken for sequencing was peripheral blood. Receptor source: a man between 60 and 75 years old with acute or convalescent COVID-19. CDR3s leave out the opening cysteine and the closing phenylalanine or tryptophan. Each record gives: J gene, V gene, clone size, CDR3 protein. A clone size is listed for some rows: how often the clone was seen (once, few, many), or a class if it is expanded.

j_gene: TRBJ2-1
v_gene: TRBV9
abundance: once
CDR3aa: ASSVQGNYNEQF

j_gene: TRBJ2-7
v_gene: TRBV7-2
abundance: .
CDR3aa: ASSLGGTRAYEQY

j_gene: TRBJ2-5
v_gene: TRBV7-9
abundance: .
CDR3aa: ASSFSFSSETQY

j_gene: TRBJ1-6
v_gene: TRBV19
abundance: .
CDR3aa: ASSIRGRFYDSPLH

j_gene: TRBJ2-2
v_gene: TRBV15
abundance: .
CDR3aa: ATSRGPAGQTGELF

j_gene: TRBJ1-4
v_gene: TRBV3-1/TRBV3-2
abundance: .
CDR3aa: ASSQDVPRTGGNEKLF

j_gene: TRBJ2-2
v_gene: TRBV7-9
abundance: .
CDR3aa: ASSPHVNGELF

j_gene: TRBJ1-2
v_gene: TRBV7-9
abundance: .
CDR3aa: ASSSTGRQGGYT

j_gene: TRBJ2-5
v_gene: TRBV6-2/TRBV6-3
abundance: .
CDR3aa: ASSSLSLGGTETQY

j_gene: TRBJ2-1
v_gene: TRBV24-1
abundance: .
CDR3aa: ATSDPYTSINEQF

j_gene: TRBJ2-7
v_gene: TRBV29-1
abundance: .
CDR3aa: SVEQGTETYEQY

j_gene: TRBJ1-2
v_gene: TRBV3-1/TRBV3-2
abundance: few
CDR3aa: ASSQGQANYGYT

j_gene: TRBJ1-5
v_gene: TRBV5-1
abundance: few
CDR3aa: ASALGEGSSNQPQH

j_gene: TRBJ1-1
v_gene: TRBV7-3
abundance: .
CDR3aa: ASSPGTGLSAAF

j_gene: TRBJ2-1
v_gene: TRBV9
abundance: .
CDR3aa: ASSAADEQF

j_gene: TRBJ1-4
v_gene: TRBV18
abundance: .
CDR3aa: ASSRGRGKTNEKLF

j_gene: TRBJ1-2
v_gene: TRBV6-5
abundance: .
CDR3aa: ASGLGENYGYT

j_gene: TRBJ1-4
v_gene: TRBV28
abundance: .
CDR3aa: ASRPFSRGEKLF

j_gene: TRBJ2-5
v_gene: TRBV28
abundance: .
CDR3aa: ASSRGLAAQETQY

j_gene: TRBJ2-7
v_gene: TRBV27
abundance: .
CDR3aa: ASGTSGSSYEQY

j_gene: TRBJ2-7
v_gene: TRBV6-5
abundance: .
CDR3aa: ASSYSREQY

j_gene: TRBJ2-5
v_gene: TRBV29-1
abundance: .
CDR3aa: SVGASGEETQY

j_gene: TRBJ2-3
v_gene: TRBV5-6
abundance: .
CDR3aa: ASSNSIEDTQY

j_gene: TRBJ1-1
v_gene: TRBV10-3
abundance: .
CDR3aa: AISGGNTGGEAF

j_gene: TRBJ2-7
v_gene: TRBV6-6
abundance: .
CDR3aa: ASSYSPAYEQY